This T cell receptor beta chain was documented in a study of blood T cell repertoires in COVID-19. V shed 0 bases, J shed 3 bases, and the junction held 2 bases outside the gene matches. This CDR3 contains 14 residues. Germline V gene sequence: CDR1 SGDLS, CDR2 YYNGEE. This clone was seen once. Using immunoSEQ multiplex PCR, the repertoire was profiled, and TCRdb retains in-frame clones only, with some absent. The table lists some 14,000 clones, more than 65% of them singletons. The sequenced sample consisted of peripheral blood. The TCR sequence derives from a human donor in a cohort sampled during active COVID-19. The rearrangement joins TRBV9 to TRBJ1-2; 7 bases fit TRBD1. CDR3 region: CASSVADRDYGYTF. CDR3 sequence (DNA): TGTGCCAGCAGCGTAGCCGACAGGGACTATGGCTACACCTTC.